Shown below are 16 T cell receptor beta chains from a single sample sequenced in a study of human T cells and chemical hapten exposure. Time point in this sample: patch test 3, about 24 weeks after DPC sensitization. Treatment: therapeutic diphenylcyclopropenone sensitization with weekly scalp DPC. Each CDR3 protein is one row after TCRdb ran MiXCR on the RACE reads. The repertoire has approximately 160,000 distinct CDR3 sequences, around 30% of them found once; the top ten carry around 1.9%. The material was whole blood, obtained in connection with sensitization to the hapten diphenylcyclopropenone (DPC). The receptors stem from a woman aged 18-29 years with alopecia areata. Some clones in this sample may be carry-over from other donors' samples.

The gene calls are TRBV10-3 and TRBJ2-1; no definite D call. Trimming took 0 bases from V and 1 from J, leaving 7 bases between them. CDR1 and CDR2 from the germline V gene are ENHRY and SYGVKD. The CDR3 spans 15 residues. Written as DNA, the CDR3 is TGTGCCATCAGTGAGTCGGTGGGATCCTACAATGAGCAGTTCTTC. Amino acids: CAISESVGSYNEQFF.

V and J are TRBV18 and TRBJ1-5; D gene ambiguous. Germline-derived CDR1 and CDR2 are KGHSH and LQKENI. This CDR3 has 15 residues. Trimming removed 3 bases at V and 7 bases at J, with 16 bases between. This CDR3 is CASSPLALSDQPQHF. The CDR3 DNA reads TGTGCCAGCTCACCTCTTGCGTTGAGCGACCAGCCCCAGCATTTT.

This clonotype was observed a handful of times. V usage is TRBV15 and J usage is TRBJ2-5, with D perhaps matching TRBD2 (5 bases). This CDR3 contains 15 residues. CDR1 is LNHNV, CDR2 YYDKDF, per germline (reference sequence). V was cut by 0 bases and J by 6 bases, with 14 bases left in between. The CDR3 DNA reads TGTGCCACCAGCAGAGATCGCTCCGACGGGAAGACCCAGTACTTC. Encoded protein: CATSRDRSDGKTQYF.

This clonotype came up many times. The chain is built from TRBV11-1 and TRBJ1-1; the D is unclear. The CDR3 covers 14 residues. Between the trimmed V and J ends, which lost 1 base and 0 bases, there was a span of 6 bases. Germline V gives CDR1 SGHAT, CDR2 FQDESV (reference sequence). CDR3 DNA: TGTGCCAGCAGCTTAGTGGAGATGAACACTGAAGCTTTCTTT. This encodes CASSLVEMNTEAFF.

This clonotype was observed a handful of times. V usage is TRBV20-1 and J usage is TRBJ2-5; D perhaps matches TRBD1 (5 bases). The V end was cut by 6 bases, the J end by 1 base, with 12 bases between. CDR3 length: 13 amino acids. CDR1 and CDR2 (germline): DFQATT, SNEGSKA (reference sequence). CDR3 region: CSAPKGSQETQYF. The CDR3 bases are TGCAGTGCCCCTAAGGGGTCCCAAGAGACCCAGTACTTC.

The chain has TRBV4-1 and TRBJ2-1; 8 bases agree with TRBD2. Per germline, CDR1 MGHRA and CDR2 YSYEKL. The CDR3 contains 17 residues. Trimming cost V 0 bases and J 6 bases; bases outside gene matches: 10. The CDR3 loop reads CASSQEGPRGAGNEQFF. CDR3 sequence (DNA): TGCGCCAGCAGCCAAGAAGGCCCGCGGGGGGCGGGCAATGAGCAGTTCTTC.

The chain couples TRBV10-3 to TRBJ2-3, with a weak D call TRBD2 (6 bases). Trimming cost V 3 bases and J 6 bases, with 10 bases left between them. The CDR3 contains 13 residues. Germline assignment: CDR1 ENHRY and CDR2 SYGVKD. In DNA, the CDR3 is TGTGCCATCAGTGATGGAGGGAGGGATACGCAGTATTTT. Its protein is CAISDGGRDTQYF.

The rearrangement uses TRBV15 and TRBJ2-7; weak D call: TRBD1 (6 bases). V was clipped by 2 bases and J by 2 bases, with 10 bases between them. The CDR3 length is 14 residues. The germline CDR1 and CDR2 sequences are LNHNV and YYDKDF (reference sequence). The CDR3 region is CATSRRQAPYEQYF. The CDR3 coding sequence is TGTGCCACCAGCAGACGACAGGCCCCCTACGAGCAGTACTTC.

V is TRBV29-1 and J is TRBJ2-7; possibly TRBD1 or TRBD2 for D (6 bases each). The CDR3 contains 15 residues. V lost 1 base, J lost 3 bases, and 16 bases lay in between. The germline CDR1 and CDR2 sequences are SQVTM and ANQGSEA. CDR3 region: CSVEVQGLSYYEQYF. The CDR3 DNA reads as TGCAGCGTTGAAGTACAGGGACTCTCCTACTACGAGCAGTACTTC.

This clonotype was recorded a few times. The genes are TRBV29-1 and TRBJ1-4, with D uncertain. V shed 6 bases and J shed 7 bases, with 15 bases lying between them. The CDR3 is made up of 13 amino acids. Germline-derived CDR1 and CDR2 are SQVTM and ANQGSEA. DNA of the CDR3: TGCAGCGTCCACCTCCGGGTTCCTGAAAAACTGTTTTTT. Translation: CSVHLRVPEKLFF. The full variable domain, rest sourced from reference TRBV29-1 and TRBJ1-4, is SAVISQKPSRDICQRGTSLTIQCQVDSQVTMMFWYRQQPGQSLTLIATANQGSEATYESGFVIDKFPISRPNLTFSTLTVSNMSPEDSSIYLCSVHLRVPEKLFFGSGTQLSVL.

The chain combines TRBV24-1 with TRBJ2-3; D ambiguous. The CDR3 spans 13 residues. Germline CDR1 reads KGHDR; CDR2 reads SFDVKD. The V and J ends lost 3 bases and 6 bases respectively, with 9 bases between them. The CDR3 here is CATSDASSDTQYF. CDR3 nucleotide sequence: TGTGCCACCAGTGATGCCTCCTCGGATACGCAGTATTTT.

This rearrangement joins TRBV12-3 or TRBV12-4 to TRBJ2-7; 7 bases are a match to TRBD1. The J segment lost 2 bases and the V segment lost 6 bases, leaving 4 bases of the junction unmatched. The CDR3 consists of 13 residues. CDR3 protein: CASRGTGAYEQYF. CDR3 nucleotides: TGTGCCAGCAGAGGTACAGGGGCCTACGAGCAGTACTTC.

V and J are TRBV9 and TRBJ1-5; D is perhaps TRBD1 (6 bases). The germline V gene has CDR1 SGDLS and CDR2 YYNGEE. V shed 0 bases and J shed 0 bases, with 7 bases lying between them. The CDR3 extends over 15 amino acids. CDR3 sequence: CASSVAGVSNQPQHF. CDR3 nucleotide sequence: TGTGCCAGCAGCGTAGCAGGGGTTAGCAATCAGCCCCAGCATTTT.

The chain employs TRBV20-1 and TRBJ1-6; D is unclear. The CDR3 contains 16 residues. Trimming took off 1 base at V and 0 bases at J, with 10 bases between the two ends. CDR1 is DFQATT and CDR2 is SNEGSKA in the germline V gene (reference sequence). The CDR3 sequence: CSARVEGSSYNSPLHF. CDR3 bases: TGCAGTGCTAGAGTGGAAGGGAGCTCCTATAATTCACCCCTCCACTTT.

This rearrangement joins TRBV6-1 to TRBJ1-2; D is undetermined. CDR1 is MNHNS and CDR2 is SASEGT in the germline V gene. This CDR3 contains 15 residues. Trimming pared 1 base from V and 5 bases from J, leaving 14 bases between. CDR3 coding DNA: TGTGCCAGCAGTGAAGAAAGCCTAACCATTTATGGCTACACCTTC. Its translation is CASSEESLTIYGYTF.

The genes are TRBV7-9 and TRBJ2-1; 7 bases map to TRBD1. The V segment lost 7 bases and the J segment 7 bases; nucleotides outside the gene matches: 13. The V gene's germline CDR1 is SEHNR and CDR2 FQNEAQ (reference sequence). This CDR3 is built from 15 residues. CDR3 sequence: CASTQVRGRSNEQFF. DNA of the CDR3: TGTGCCAGCACCCAGGTTAGGGGGCGTAGTAATGAGCAGTTCTTC.